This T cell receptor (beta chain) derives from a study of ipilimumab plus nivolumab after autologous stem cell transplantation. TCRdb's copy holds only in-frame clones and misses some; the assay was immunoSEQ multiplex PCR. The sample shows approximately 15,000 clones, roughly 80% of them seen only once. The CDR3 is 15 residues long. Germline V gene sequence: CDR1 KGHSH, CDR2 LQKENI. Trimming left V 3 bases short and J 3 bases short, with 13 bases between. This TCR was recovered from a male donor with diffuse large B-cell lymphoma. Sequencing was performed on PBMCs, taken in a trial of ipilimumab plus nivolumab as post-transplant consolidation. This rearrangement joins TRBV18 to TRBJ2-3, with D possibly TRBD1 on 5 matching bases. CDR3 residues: CASSPPGQGTDTQYF. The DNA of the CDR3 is TGTGCCAGCTCACCTCCAGGGCAGGGAACAGATACGCAGTATTTT.